This TCR beta chain was sequenced during a study of blood T cell repertoires in COVID-19. Study information: Nucleic acid was either cDNA or gDNA, and it came from T cells, B-cell-depleted T cells, or PBMCs.

Germline V lookup: CDR1 LGHDT, CDR2 YNNKEL (reference sequence). This CDR3 comprises 15 residues. The germline V and J ends were trimmed by 1 base and 6 bases, with 13 bases remaining between them. Original data processing: Amplifying reference gene primers gave estimates of nucleated cell counts. Sequencing was performed with immunoSEQ multiplex PCR; in TCRdb, only in-frame clones are kept and a portion is missing. From that table come the V and J calls and clone size; the DNA was used to work out D and trimming. The sample lists over 140,000 clones, over 60% occurring once. The TCR comes from a woman aged 45-65 years with active or convalescent COVID-19. Sequencing input: peripheral blood. This chain connects TRBV3-1 (or the pseudogene TRBV3-2) to TRBJ1-5, with a possible D match to TRBD1 (5 bases). For the CDR3, the DNA is TGTGCCAGCAGCCAAGGGTTGGCAGGGCCTCAGCCCCAGCATTTT. Protein product: CASSQGLAGPQPQHF.